The T cell receptor beta chain described here comes from a study of post-analysis software for immune sequencing data. Every TCR beta cDNA library bore unique molecular identifiers. From the PCR reads, TCRdb called clonotypes with MiXCR, one entry per CDR3 protein. The sample holds fewer than 850,000 distinct CDR3 sequences, around 42% seen once. This clonotype was counted a few times. The specimen sequenced was blood. This TCR derives from a girl aged 5-17 years with multiple sclerosis.

CDR3 in amino acids: CASSEALAAEQYF. The CDR3 bases are TGCGCCAGCAGTGAGGCGCTAGCGGCCGAGCAGTACTTC. This chain links TRBV10-1 with TRBJ2-7, with 7 bases matching TRBD2. Looked up from germline, CDR1 is WNHNN and CDR2 is SYGVQD (reference sequence). Losses at the gene ends were 2 bases for V and 6 bases for J; bases not matched to a gene: 4. This CDR3 contains 13 residues.